The entry that follows covers one TCR beta chain sequence. The data stem from a study of cytomegalovirus exposure and HLA in healthy donors. PCR used 60 Vbeta primers and 13 Jbeta primers. The repertoire was sequenced with immunoSEQ multiplex PCR; TCRdb's copy has only in-frame clones and lacks some. The table records more than 150,000 clones, about four fifths of them present only once. The sequence was collected from a woman in her thirties in good health and CMV-seropositive. Material for sequencing was PBMCs.

Here the CDR3 DNA reads TGTGCCAGCAGTGGGACAGTATCCCTGGATACGCAGTATTTT. It specifies CASSGTVSLDTQYF. This chain connects TRBV2 to TRBJ2-3; D is perhaps TRBD1 (6 bases). Germline V gene sequence: CDR1 SNHLY, CDR2 FYNNEI. The V and J ends lost 4 bases and 6 bases respectively, with 14 bases between them. The length of the CDR3 is 14 residues.